Shown below are 23 T cell receptor beta chains from a single sample sequenced in a study of T cell responses to AZD1222 COVID-19 vaccine (dated by TCRdb to the early 2020s). The time point label, as the study defines it: baseline before first vaccination. Library preparation employed the immunoSEQ multiplex PCR assay. In TCRdb, the immuneACCESS table is reduced to in-frame sequences with V and J assigned. These tables do not hold every clone; where another copy was compared, an unresolved V gene accounts for under half, and the others remain unexplained. In all, the sample holds around 69,000 clones, and roughly 89% of those were seen once. Approximately 7% of the sample lies in the top ten. This sample comprised peripheral blood, obtained on day 0 of AZD1222 vaccination. The source of these receptors is an adult in good health.

The chain uses TRBV11-2 and TRBJ1-1; D possibly corresponds to TRBD1 (6 bases). The germline V and J ends were trimmed by 0 bases and 6 bases, with 20 bases remaining between them. This CDR3 has 17 amino acids. Germline CDR1 is SGHAT and CDR2 is FQNNGV. The chain's CDR3 is CASSLDGRGTSKAEAFF. DNA of the CDR3: TGTGCCAGCAGCTTAGACGGGCGGGGGACATCAAAGGCTGAAGCTTTCTTT.

The chain employs TRBV12-3 or TRBV12-4 and TRBJ1-2; no reliable D call. This CDR3 has 12 residues. V was shortened by 3 bases and J by 3 bases, with 5 bases between the two germline ends. The CDR3 DNA sequence: TGTGCCAGCAGTTTTTCCGACTATGGCTACACCTTC. This encodes CASSFSDYGYTF.

This clone showed up just once. The chain carries TRBV5-1 and TRBJ2-1, with 8 nucleotides matching TRBD1. After removal of 0 bases from V and 1 base from J, the junction contained 9 bases not matched to a gene. Per the germline V gene, CDR1 is SGHRS and CDR2 is YFSETQ. The CDR3 totals 18 residues. CDR3 region: CASSLDPPGQGSYNEQFF. The CDR3 DNA reads as TGCGCCAGCAGCTTGGACCCGCCCGGACAGGGTTCCTACAATGAGCAGTTCTTC.

This sequence joins TRBV18 and TRBJ2-1; D may be TRBD1 or TRBD2 (5 bases each). CDR3 size: 13 residues. Trimming shortened V by 5 bases and J by 8 bases, and 13 bases separated the two germline ends. Germline V gives CDR1 KGHSH, CDR2 LQKENI. For the CDR3, the DNA is TGTGCCAGCTCATCCTTTCTGGGGGATGAGCAGTTCTTC. It translates to CASSSFLGDEQFF.

The chain has TRBV28 and TRBJ1-4, with a weak D call TRBD1 (5 bases). This CDR3 has 13 residues. V was trimmed by 7 bases and J by 0 bases, leaving 6 bases between them. Germline V lookup: CDR1 MDHEN, CDR2 SYDVKM. The CDR3, as DNA: TGTGCCAGCATGACAGCAACTAATGAAAAACTGTTTTTT. As protein: CASMTATNEKLFF.

This chain joins TRBV7-9 and TRBJ2-4; D not resolved. CDR1 SEHNR and CDR2 FQNEAQ come from the germline V gene (reference sequence). The CDR3 runs to 13 residues. Trimming cost V 5 bases and J 10 bases, with 15 bases left between them. CDR3 protein: CASSIPTIDIQYF. DNA for the CDR3: TGTGCCAGCAGCATCCCGACGATAGATATTCAGTACTTC.

This clone was counted a single time. This chain links TRBV27 with TRBJ2-7; 10 bases match TRBD1. CDR1 and CDR2 from the germline V gene are MNHEY and SMNVEV (reference sequence). The CDR3 is 16 amino acids. With 6 bases clipped from V and 3 bases from J, the junction kept 11 bases outside the gene matches. CDR3 in amino acids: CASRAGTGDPYYEQYF. The CDR3, as DNA: TGTGCCAGCAGGGCCGGGACAGGGGACCCTTACTACGAGCAGTACTTC.

The chain carries TRBV4-3 and TRBJ2-1; D is perhaps TRBD1 (5 bases). This CDR3 has 16 amino acids. With 2 bases removed from V and 4 bases from J, the gap between germline ends came to 15 bases. Looked up from germline, CDR1 is LGHNA and CDR2 is YSLEER. This CDR3 is CASSQRQFRAYNEQFF. CDR3 DNA: TGCGCCAGCAGCCAACGACAGTTTAGGGCATACAATGAGCAGTTCTTC.

The CDR3 protein is CASSSTERPGEETQYF. The CDR3 bases are TGTGCCAGCAGCTCTACCGAGCGTCCGGGGGAAGAGACCCAGTACTTC. This sequence joins TRBV13 and TRBJ2-5; D perhaps matches TRBD2 (6 bases). The V end was cut by 4 bases, the J end by 3 bases, with 18 bases between. Germline V gives CDR1 PRHDT, CDR2 FYEKMQ (reference sequence). The CDR3 is made up of 16 amino acids.

This chain connects TRBV19 to TRBJ2-1; D unclear. Germline V gene sequence: CDR1 LNHDA, CDR2 SQIVND (reference sequence). Trimming stripped 5 bases from V and 10 bases from J, with 15 bases between. The CDR3 extends over 13 amino acids. The CDR3, as DNA: TGTGCCAGTAGTCTAGGACCCACAAGGGAGCAGTTCTTC. Translation gives CASSLGPTREQFF.

The chain is built from TRBV28 and TRBJ2-2, with unresolved D. Deletions cut 5 bases from V and 6 bases from J, with 10 bases between. The CDR3 is 13 residues long. Germline V gene data show CDR1 as MDHEN and CDR2 as SYDVKM. Written as DNA, the CDR3 is TGTGCCAGCAGTGTGGTTATTGCCGGGGAGCTGTTTTTT. Encoded protein: CASSVVIAGELFF.

The chain uses TRBV6-5 and TRBJ2-7, with 7 bases lining up with TRBD1. V was clipped by 5 bases and J by 5 bases; unmatched bases: 6. Germline V lookup: CDR1 MNHEY, CDR2 SVGAGI. This CDR3 comprises 13 residues. CDR3 coding DNA: TGTGCCAGCAGTCGTCACAGGGGCCACGAGCAGTACTTC. As protein: CASSRHRGHEQYF.

Here the CDR3 reads CASSLEKGAYGYTF. The CDR3 coding sequence is TGTGCCAGCAGCTTGGAAAAGGGTGCCTATGGCTACACCTTC. This sequence joins TRBV5-5 and TRBJ1-2; D is unclear. The CDR3 is 14 amino acids. Germline-derived CDR1 and CDR2 are SGHKS and YYEKEE (reference sequence). V was shortened by 0 bases and J by 4 bases, with 10 bases between the two germline ends.

This chain connects TRBV18 to TRBJ2-7; maybe TRBD1 (6 bases). This CDR3 contains 12 residues. V was cut by 6 bases and J by 4 bases, with 10 bases left in between. Germline-derived CDR1 and CDR2 are KGHSH and LQKENI. DNA for the CDR3: TGTGCCAGCTCGCCCGGACAGTACGAGCAGTACTTC. Amino acid sequence: CASSPGQYEQYF.

V and J are TRBV19 and TRBJ2-2; 7 bases align to TRBD1. The CDR3 length is 16 residues. In germline, CDR1 is LNHDA, CDR2 SQIVND (reference sequence). The J segment lost 0 bases and the V segment lost 5 bases, leaving 6 bases of the junction unmatched. CDR3: CASSPGTDANTGELFF. Written as DNA, the CDR3 is TGTGCCAGTAGTCCCGGGACAGACGCGAACACCGGGGAGCTGTTTTTT. Filled out from reference TRBV19 and TRBJ2-2, the complete variable domain reads DGGITQSPKYLFRKEGQNVTLSCEQNLNHDAMYWYRQDPGQGLRLIYYSQIVNDFQKGDIAEGYSVSREKKESFPLTVTSAQKNPTAFYLCASSPGTDANTGELFFGEGSRLTVL.

This chain links TRBV7-9 with TRBJ1-2; 10 positions match TRBD1. The CDR3 is made up of 14 amino acids. Germline CDR1 SEHNR, CDR2 FQNEAQ (reference sequence). V was pared by 2 bases and J by 5 bases, with 2 bases of the junction left unmatched. This CDR3 reads CASSLRDRGYGYTF. In nucleotides, the CDR3 is TGTGCCAGCAGCTTAAGGGACAGGGGTTATGGCTACACCTTC. Supplemented by reference TRBV7-9 and TRBJ1-2, the full variable domain reads DTGVSQNPRHKITKRGQNVTFRCDPISEHNRLYWYRQTLGQGPEFLTYFQNEAQLEKSRLLSDRFSAERPKGSFSTLEIQRTEQGDSAMYLCASSLRDRGYGYTFGSGTRLTVV.

This sequence joins TRBV27 and TRBJ2-7, with D unresolved. In germline, CDR1 is MNHEY, CDR2 SMNVEV (reference sequence). The CDR3 sequence is 12 residues long. With 3 bases removed from V and 3 bases from J, the gap between germline ends came to 6 bases. Here the CDR3 DNA reads TGTGCCAGCAGTTTCCCCCGCTACGAGCAGTACTTC. Translation gives CASSFPRYEQYF.

This clone was seen more than once but under ten times. The rearrangement joins TRBV30 to TRBJ1-2, with 9 nucleotides matching TRBD1. CDR3 length equals 15 residues. Germline V lookup: CDR1 GTSNPN, CDR2 SVGIG (reference sequence). V lost 0 bases and J lost 8; bases outside the gene matches: 10. CDR3 loop: CAWSVDRGGVGGYTF. For the CDR3, the DNA is TGTGCCTGGAGTGTGGACAGGGGTGGAGTCGGCGGCTACACCTTC.

The rearrangement links TRBV4-1 to TRBJ1-3; D is uncertain. Germline loops: CDR1 MGHRA, CDR2 YSYEKL. This CDR3 contains 17 residues. V gave up 3 bases and J gave up 0 bases, with 15 bases separating them. CDR3 nucleotide sequence: TGCGCCAGCAGCCAGAGTGGAACGCGGCGCTCTGGAAACACCATATATTTT. Its protein is CASSQSGTRRSGNTIYF.

The chain employs TRBV28 and TRBJ1-1; 8 nucleotides match TRBD1. Unmatched junction bases numbered 7, after V lost 6 bases and J lost 1 base. CDR3 length equals 15 residues. CDR1 and CDR2 (germline): MDHEN, SYDVKM. The CDR3 nucleotides read TGTGCCAGCAGCCCAGGGGGCGGTTGGAACACTGAAGCTTTCTTT. Residues: CASSPGGGWNTEAFF.

The chain links TRBV11-2 to TRBJ2-3; no clear D. The ends were cut back, 5 bases at V and 6 bases at J, with 6 bases in the middle. The CDR3 sequence is 11 residues long. The germline V gene has CDR1 SGHAT and CDR2 FQNNGV. Here the CDR3 reads CASSLMDTQYF. The CDR3 DNA sequence: TGTGCCAGCAGCCTGATGGATACGCAGTATTTT. Combining the CDR3 with reference TRBV11-2 and TRBJ2-3 gives the whole variable domain EAGVAQSPRYKIIEKRQSVAFWCNPISGHATLYWYQQILGQGPKLLIQFQNNGVVDDSQLPKDRFSAERLKGVDSTLKIQPAKLEDSAVYLCASSLMDTQYFGPGTRLTVL.

The chain carries TRBV6-4 and TRBJ1-1, with D hard to call. This CDR3 spans 14 amino acids. V lost 7 bases and J lost 5, with 17 bases in between. Germline assignment: CDR1 MRHNA and CDR2 SNTAGT. The CDR3 DNA reads TGTGCCAGCAAATCGGACGGCACGGGGACTGAAGCTTTCTTT. Translating gives CASKSDGTGTEAFF.

The chain carries TRBV6-5 and TRBJ2-5; 8 nucleotides match TRBD2. V was clipped by 6 bases and J by 0 bases; unmatched bases: 6. The CDR3 consists of 15 residues. Germline CDR1 MNHEY, CDR2 SVGAGI. This chain's CDR3 is CASSARGGYQETQYF. The CDR3 DNA reads as TGTGCCAGCAGCGCCCGGGGGGGGTACCAAGAGACCCAGTACTTC.